These 21 T cell receptor beta chains share one sample of origin, sequenced in a study of shared clonotypes between healthy human individuals. This table comes from immunoSEQ multiplex PCR, and its TCRdb copy is limited to in-frame clones, with some not included. The sample lists 1,500,000 or so clones, approximately 97% seen once, with approximately 1% in the top ten. Sequenced material: naive CD4+ T cells sorted from blood. Indicated subset: CD45RA+ positively selected. These receptors were obtained from a man aged 30 to 45 in good health.

The chain has TRBV19 and TRBJ2-2; either TRBD1 or TRBD2 may supply D (6 bases each). V was clipped by 5 bases and J by 2 bases, with 15 bases between them. Germline CDR1 is LNHDA and CDR2 is SQIVND (reference sequence). This CDR3 contains 16 residues. The CDR3: CASSPLPGANTGELFF. The CDR3 DNA sequence: TGTGCCAGTAGTCCCCTCCCGGGGGCAAACACCGGGGAGCTGTTTTTT.

Details on this clone: In the same sample, other DNA sequences code for this CDR3. The CDR3 sequence is CASSLAGDTQYF. The CDR3 DNA sequence: TGCGCCAGCAGCTTGGCGGGAGATACGCAGTATTTT. The gene calls are TRBV5-1 and TRBJ2-3; no reliable D call. The CDR3 is made up of 12 amino acids. Germline CDR1 is SGHRS and CDR2 is YFSETQ. Trimming left V 0 bases short and J 5 bases short, with 4 bases between.

CDR3 sequence reads: CASSVATGGGEKLFF. The CDR3 nucleotides are TGTGCCAGCAGCGTAGCAACAGGGGGCGGTGAAAAACTGTTTTTT. The chain is built from TRBV9 and TRBJ1-4; 9 nucleotides align to TRBD1. CDR1 is SGDLS, CDR2 YYNGEE, per germline. V trimming: 0 bases; J trimming: 7 bases; junction bases outside the gene matches: 4. The CDR3 totals 15 residues.

The chain combines TRBV5-5 with TRBJ2-1; D gene unclear. The CDR3 consists of 13 residues. With 4 bases removed from V and 4 bases from J, the gap between germline ends came to 9 bases. Germline V lookup: CDR1 SGHKS, CDR2 YYEKEE (reference sequence). The CDR3 bases are TGTGCCAGCAGCCTTCCCACGTACAATGAGCAGTTCTTC. It yields the protein CASSLPTYNEQFF. Full variable domain (outside the CDR3, taken from reference TRBV5-5 and TRBJ2-1): DAGVTQSPTHLIKTRGQQVTLRCSPISGHKSVSWYQQVLGQGPQFIFQYYEKEERGRGNFPDRFSARQFPNYSSELNVNALLLGDSALYLCASSLPTYNEQFFGPGTRLTVL.

The V and J genes are TRBV7-2 and TRBJ2-1, with D perhaps matching TRBD1 (5 bases). Trimming took 5 bases from V and 6 from J, leaving 20 bases between them. This CDR3 spans 16 amino acids. In germline, CDR1 is SGHTA, CDR2 FQGNSA. The CDR3 reads CASSPRGNIKPNEQFF. CDR3 sequence (DNA): TGTGCCAGCAGCCCAAGGGGAAACATCAAACCCAATGAGCAGTTCTTC.

In this sample, this clone turned up once. This chain uses TRBV5-1 with TRBJ2-2; the match to TRBD2 covers 8 bases. Losses at the gene ends were 0 bases for V and 5 bases for J; bases not matched to a gene: 9. CDR1 and CDR2 from the germline V gene are SGHRS and YFSETQ. The CDR3 length is 17 residues. The CDR3 is CASSLATSGEGTGELFF. CDR3 in DNA: TGCGCCAGCAGCTTGGCCACTAGCGGAGAGGGGACCGGGGAGCTGTTTTTT. Full variable domain (remainder filled in from reference TRBV5-1 and TRBJ2-2): KAGVTQTPRYLIKTRGQQVTLSCSPISGHRSVSWYQQTPGQGLQFLFEYFSETQRNKGNFPGRFSGRQFSNSRSEMNVSTLELGDSALYLCASSLATSGEGTGELFFGEGSRLTVL.

The chain links TRBV7-2 to TRBJ1-1, with 8 bases aligning to TRBD1. V shed 1 base, J shed 0 bases, and the junction held 7 bases outside the gene matches. The CDR3 extends over 17 amino acids. Per germline, CDR1 SGHTA and CDR2 FQGNSA. CDR3 coding DNA: TGTGCCAGCAGCTTAGATTCCAGGGGGCTTATGAACACTGAAGCTTTCTTT. This encodes CASSLDSRGLMNTEAFF.

The chain carries TRBV6-1 and TRBJ2-3, with TRBD1 as a possible D gene (5 bases). The CDR3 runs 17 residues. V was clipped by 3 bases and J by 1 base, with 17 bases between them. Germline-derived CDR1 and CDR2 are MNHNS and SASEGT. The CDR3 nucleotides are TGTGCCAGCAGTGATTATTTTGGAAGGGGTGGCACAGATACGCAGTATTTT. It specifies CASSDYFGRGGTDTQYF.

CDR3 nucleotide sequence: TGTGCCAGCAGCGTAGGACTAGCGGGAGGGCCGGGGACCGGGGAGCTGTTTTTT. This codes for CASSVGLAGGPGTGELFF. The chain carries TRBV9 and TRBJ2-2; 14 nucleotides agree with TRBD2. This CDR3 region has 18 residues. V dropped 0 bases and J dropped 5; count of bases not matched to a gene: 6. Per the germline V gene, CDR1 is SGDLS and CDR2 is YYNGEE.

Notes on this clone: The sample carries other DNA sequences with the same CDR3. V gene TRBV29-1 combines with J gene TRBJ2-5; possibly TRBD2 for D (6 bases). Germline V lookup: CDR1 SQVTM, CDR2 ANQGSEA. Deletions cut 7 bases from V and 5 bases from J, with 14 bases between. This CDR3 has 12 amino acids. The CDR3 region is CSGLGGGETQYF. CDR3 nucleotide sequence: TGCAGCGGCCTAGGTGGGGGGGAGACCCAGTACTTC.

V and J are TRBV5-6 and TRBJ1-5; D unresolved. V dropped 0 bases and J dropped 0 bases, with 7 bases sitting between them. The CDR3 loop spans 15 amino acids. Per the germline V gene, CDR1 is SGHDT and CDR2 is YYEEEE. CDR3 in DNA: TGTGCCAGCAGCTTGGCAGGTCGTAGCAATCAGCCCCAGCATTTT. This sequence encodes CASSLAGRSNQPQHF.

The J gene is TRBJ1-4, the V gene TRBV6-5; 7 nucleotides align to TRBD1. Germline CDR1 and CDR2: MNHEY and SVGAGI. This CDR3 is 15 amino acids long. With 5 bases clipped from V and 3 bases from J, the junction kept 6 bases outside the gene matches. The CDR3 DNA reads TGTGCCAGCAGTCCCACGCAGGGGGCTAATGAAAAACTGTTTTTT. It specifies CASSPTQGANEKLFF.

In the case of this clone: Mismatch with germline at one junction end may stem from a read error. The chain joins TRBV5-4 to TRBJ2-4; 8 bases are a match to TRBD2. The germline V gene has CDR1 SGHNT and CDR2 YYREEE (reference sequence). The CDR3 totals 13 residues. The CDR3 loop reads CASSLAGGGLEDF. As DNA, the CDR3 is TGTGCCAGCAGCTTGGCGGGAGGGGGATTGGAAGACTTC.

The chain is built from TRBV19 and TRBJ2-3, with D unresolved. CDR3 length: 14 residues. From germline, CDR1 is LNHDA and CDR2 SQIVND (reference sequence). Between the trimmed V and J ends, which lost 5 bases and 0 bases, there was a span of 9 bases. CDR3 in amino acids: CASSGTPSTDTQYF. CDR3 DNA: TGTGCCAGTAGTGGAACTCCTAGCACAGATACGCAGTATTTT.

The CDR3 DNA is TGTGCTAGTGGTTTGTCCGGAGGACTAGCGGGTATAAGCTCCTACAATGAGCAGTTCTTC. Protein: CASGLSGGLAGISSYNEQFF. V gene TRBV12-5 combines with J gene TRBJ2-1, with 11 bases aligning to TRBD2. With 2 bases clipped from V and 0 bases from J, the junction kept 12 bases outside the gene matches. CDR3 length: 20 residues. Germline CDR1 and CDR2: LGHNT and FRNRAP.

This clone was observed a handful of times. Other DNA sequences within the sample encode an identical CDR3. The V and J genes are TRBV19 and TRBJ1-5; 9 bases align to TRBD1. This CDR3 has 14 amino acids. Germline loops: CDR1 LNHDA, CDR2 SQIVND (reference sequence). Trimming cost V 5 bases and J 4 bases; bases outside gene matches: 3. CDR3: CASSSGTGNQPQHF. CDR3 bases: TGTGCCAGTAGTTCCGGGACAGGGAATCAGCCCCAGCATTTT. Together with reference TRBV19 and TRBJ1-5, the CDR3 gives the full variable domain: DGGITQSPKYLFRKEGQNVTLSCEQNLNHDAMYWYRQDPGQGLRLIYYSQIVNDFQKGDIAEGYSVSREKKESFPLTVTSAQKNPTAFYLCASSSGTGNQPQHFGDGTRLSIL.

In regard to this clone: The sample has other DNA sequences that encode this CDR3 too. V gene TRBV28 combines with J gene TRBJ1-5, with 8 bases aligning to TRBD1. V was clipped by 5 bases and J by 5 bases; unmatched bases: 5. Germline V gives CDR1 MDHEN, CDR2 SYDVKM. This CDR3 has 14 amino acids. This CDR3 reads CASSPGTGHQPQHF. CDR3 bases: TGTGCCAGCAGTCCGGGGACAGGTCATCAGCCCCAGCATTTT.

Worth noting for this clone: This sample includes further DNA sequences coding for the same CDR3. The rearrangement uses TRBV14 and TRBJ1-1; TRBD1 might be the D (5 bases). With 0 bases removed from V and 10 bases from J, the gap between germline ends came to 12 bases. The germline CDR1 and CDR2 sequences are SGHDN and FVKESK. The CDR3 contains 13 residues. In DNA form, the CDR3 reads TGTGCCAGCAGCCAAGATTTGGCTGGGGGAGCTTTCTTT. Protein: CASSQDLAGGAFF.

The genes are TRBV18 and TRBJ2-1; 7 positions match TRBD1. Germline CDR1 KGHSH, CDR2 LQKENI. The junction had 6 bases not matched to a gene; V was cut back by 6 bases and J by 4 bases. The length of the CDR3 is 14 residues. CDR3 amino acids: CASSLRDSYNEQFF. CDR3 bases: TGTGCCAGCTCCCTTAGGGACAGTTACAATGAGCAGTTCTTC.

The V call is TRBV25-1, the J call TRBJ2-5; either TRBD1 or TRBD2 may fit D (6 bases each). The CDR3 covers 14 residues. Trimming took off 2 bases at V and 4 bases at J, with 11 bases between the two ends. Per germline, CDR1 MGHDK and CDR2 SYGVNS. Here the CDR3 DNA reads TGTGCCAGCAGTGAAGGGGGGCACGGAGAGACCCAGTACTTC. Amino acids: CASSEGGHGETQYF.

This chain uses TRBV5-1 with TRBJ2-2; 15 positions match TRBD2. The CDR3 loop spans 18 amino acids. CDR1 is SGHRS, CDR2 YFSETQ, per germline. Trimming at V came to 4 bases and at J to 6 bases, leaving 10 bases not matched to a gene. In DNA form, the CDR3 reads TGCGCCAGCAGCGGGCAGCCAGGACTAGCGGGAGGGGCCGGGGAGCTGTTTTTT. It codes for CASSGQPGLAGGAGELFF.